The 17 T cell receptor beta chains below come from one sample, sequenced in a study of vaccination effects on CD4 cells after COVID-19 (dated by TCRdb to between 2021 and 2022). These receptors' targets are unknown. The library was made by the immunoSEQ multiplex PCR assay. Held by TCRdb, this immuneACCESS table contains in-frame sequences only and omits some clones. Under half of the omission traces to an unresolved V gene where checked; the cause of the rest is unknown. In all, the sample holds fewer than 30,000 clones, and roughly 74% of those were seen once. The ten largest clones add up to around 15% of the sample. In the ViraFEST assay, PBMC were stimulated with viral peptide pools, and TCR sequencing was then used to find antigen-specific CD4+ T cell clonotypes based on their expansion. After about 10 days of culture, CD4+ T cells were isolated with the EasySep CD4+ T cell isolation kit. Convalescent patients had PCR-confirmed SARS-CoV-2 infection between March and December 2020, before Alpha, Beta and Delta variants emerged in the United States.

The sequences come from CD4+ T cells from PBMCs cultured with HCoV-NL63 spike peptides, collected before COVID-19 vaccination. This specimen's cell subset or site label, interpreted: HCoV-NL63 spike overlapping peptide pool stimulation. Receptors were obtained from a human donor who had a prior SARS-CoV-2 infection.

V usage is TRBV6-1 and J usage is TRBJ2-1; 7 nucleotides line up with TRBD1. The V gene end was trimmed by 3 bases and the J gene end by 6 bases; junction bases not matched to a gene: 11. Germline values: CDR1 MNHNS, CDR2 SASEGT. The CDR3 has 16 amino acids. CDR3 sequence (DNA): TGTGCCAGCAGTGATTCTCAGGGGTCAGGGGGCAATGAGCAGTTCTTC. It translates to CASSDSQGSGGNEQFF.

The chain couples TRBV10-3 to TRBJ1-6, with 12 bases aligning to TRBD1. Germline-derived CDR1 and CDR2 are ENHRY and SYGVKD. V shed 5 bases and J 4 bases; nucleotides not matched to a gene: 12. The CDR3 has 19 amino acids. CDR3 bases: TGTGCCATCAGTCGAACTGGGACAGGGGGCAGTTTATATAATTCACCCCTCCACTTT. Amino acid sequence: CAISRTGTGGSLYNSPLHF.

The chain is built from TRBV7-2 and TRBJ1-1; 9 nucleotides agree with TRBD1. The CDR3 sequence is 16 residues long. Unmatched junction bases numbered 7, after V lost 4 bases and J lost 1 base. CDR1 and CDR2 (germline): SGHTA, FQGNSA. The CDR3 DNA reads as TGTGCCAGCAGCTCAAGACAGGGGGTGTGGAACACTGAAGCTTTCTTT. Translating gives CASSSRQGVWNTEAFF.

This clone was detected only once. This rearrangement joins TRBV18 to TRBJ1-3; possible D gene TRBD1, 5 bases. This CDR3 spans 15 amino acids. V was pared by 2 bases and J by 2 bases, with 10 bases between. The germline V gene has CDR1 KGHSH and CDR2 LQKENI. CDR3 in amino acids: CASSPAGNPGNTIYF. In DNA, the CDR3 is TGTGCCAGCTCACCAGCAGGGAACCCTGGAAACACCATATATTTT.

J is TRBJ2-7 and V is TRBV6-2 or TRBV6-3, with 15 nucleotides matching TRBD2. This CDR3 spans 14 amino acids. Unmatched junction bases numbered 0, after V lost 5 bases and J lost 4 bases. Germline V lookup: CDR1 MNHEY, CDR2 SVGEGT. The CDR3 DNA reads TGTGCCAGCAGTGGACTAGCGGGAGGGTACGAGCAGTACTTC. It translates to CASSGLAGGYEQYF.

This clone has a handful of counts. The rearrangement links TRBV6-5 to TRBJ2-7; no clear D gene. Germline V gene sequence: CDR1 MNHEY, CDR2 SVGAGI. V gave up 6 bases and J gave up 4 bases, with 7 bases separating them. There are 11 residues in the CDR3. The CDR3 sequence: CASRVAYEQYF. CDR3 nucleotide sequence: TGTGCCAGCAGGGTTGCTTACGAGCAGTACTTC.

The J gene is TRBJ1-4, the V gene TRBV5-1; 10 bases match TRBD1. The germline gives CDR1 SGHRS, CDR2 YFSETQ. The CDR3 sequence is 17 residues long. J was trimmed by 1 base and V by 4 bases; bases with no gene match: 7. CDR3 nucleotides: TGCGCCAGCAGCCCGAACGGACAGGGGGTAACTAATGAAAAACTGTTTTTT. Translated, it gives CASSPNGQGVTNEKLFF.

The chain has TRBV6-5 and TRBJ1-6, with D hard to call. With 2 bases removed from V and 1 base from J, the gap between germline ends came to 9 bases. This CDR3 region has 16 residues. Germline values: CDR1 MNHEY, CDR2 SVGAGI. The CDR3 here is CASSYRRASYNSPLHF. The CDR3 region has the DNA TGTGCCAGCAGTTACCGCCGAGCTTCCTATAATTCACCCCTCCACTTT.

The chain carries TRBV30 and TRBJ1-2; no reliable D call. Germline assignment: CDR1 GTSNPN and CDR2 SVGIG (reference sequence). The CDR3 sequence is 12 residues long. The V end was cut by 0 bases, the J end by 4 bases, with 6 bases between. CDR3 sequence (DNA): TGTGCCTGGAGTGTAGTGACCTATGGCTACACCTTC. This codes for CAWSVVTYGYTF.

The J gene is TRBJ2-5, the V gene TRBV6-6, with D uncertain. The CDR3 is 14 amino acids. V was clipped by 7 bases and J by 1 base, with 13 bases between them. Per germline, CDR1 MNHNY and CDR2 SVGAGI (reference sequence). CDR3 nucleotides: TGTGCCAGCAATAATCTAGGCGCCCAAGAGACCCAGTACTTC. Translated, it gives CASNNLGAQETQYF.

The chain couples TRBV2 to TRBJ1-2, with D perhaps TRBD1 (6 bases). This CDR3 comprises 15 residues. Germline-derived CDR1 and CDR2 are SNHLY and FYNNEI. Trimming stripped 5 bases from V and 8 bases from J, with 21 bases between. The chain's CDR3 is CASSLGGITAFGYTF. As DNA, the CDR3 is TGTGCCAGCAGTTTAGGGGGGATCACCGCCTTCGGCTACACCTTC.

J is TRBJ1-2 and V is TRBV5-6; D uncertain. Trimming removed 0 bases from V and 6 bases from J, with 6 bases in between. CDR1 and CDR2 (germline): SGHDT, YYEEEE. The CDR3 has 12 residues. The CDR3 here is CASSLGRDGYTF. CDR3 coding DNA: TGTGCCAGCAGCTTGGGAAGGGATGGCTACACCTTC.

This chain connects TRBV5-6 to TRBJ2-1; D is possibly TRBD2 (6 bases). This CDR3 has 16 amino acids. CDR1 is SGHDT, CDR2 YYEEEE, per germline. The germline V and J ends were trimmed by 6 bases and 7 bases, with 23 bases remaining between them. The DNA of the CDR3 is TGTGCCAGCACCCCATGGGGGGATAGTTTAATTAATGAGCAGTTCTTC. Translated: CASTPWGDSLINEQFF.

Of note for this clone: Additional DNA sequences in this sample encode the identical CDR3. This chain links TRBV18 with TRBJ1-5, with TRBD1 identical over 10 bases. Germline CDR1 is KGHSH and CDR2 is LQKENI. The CDR3 covers 17 residues. Trimming cost V 3 bases and J 2 bases; bases outside gene matches: 7. CDR3 region: CASSPKGTGVGNQPQHF. CDR3 bases: TGTGCCAGCTCACCGAAGGGGACAGGGGTTGGCAATCAGCCCCAGCATTTT.

This CDR3 is CASAEGGANTEAFF. The CDR3 DNA sequence: TGTGCCAGCGCCGAAGGGGGGGCGAACACTGAAGCTTTCTTT. The chain is built from TRBV6-5 and TRBJ1-1, with a weak D call TRBD1 (6 bases). Trimming took 8 bases from V and 1 from J, leaving 14 bases between them. This CDR3 is 14 amino acids long. From germline, CDR1 is MNHEY and CDR2 SVGAGI.

The chain has TRBV4-1 and TRBJ2-7, with TRBD2 matching 8 bases. CDR1 is MGHRA and CDR2 is YSYEKL in the germline V gene. This CDR3 contains 15 residues. V trimming: 0 bases; J trimming: 3 bases; junction bases outside the gene matches: 4. The CDR3 spells CASSQDLAGLYEQYF. The CDR3 coding sequence is TGCGCCAGCAGCCAAGATTTAGCGGGACTCTACGAGCAGTACTTC.

J is TRBJ1-2 and V is TRBV2, with D maybe TRBD1 (6 bases). The CDR3 extends over 14 amino acids. CDR1 and CDR2 (germline): SNHLY, FYNNEI. V was shortened by 8 bases and J by 5 bases, with 18 bases between the two germline ends. The CDR3 reads CASCWDILGYGYTF. DNA of the CDR3: TGTGCCAGCTGCTGGGACATCCTCGGATATGGCTACACCTTC.